This T cell receptor beta chain was sequenced during a study of blood T cells in healthy people across ages. Study-level findings and limits: No conclusive comparison of naive versus antigen-experienced cells was possible with unsorted PBMCs.

On this clonotype: The antigen is not known. With a much larger clone just one base away, this may be a read error.

A second PCR of 7 to 11 cycles used a sample-barcoded 5' primer and a J-beta primer mix. With 12 random nucleotides, a template-switch adaptor tagged each individual cDNA molecule. TCRdb reanalysed the 5' RACE reads using MiXCR and keeps one entry per CDR3 protein. Seen here are about 1.6 million distinct CDR3 sequences, roughly 30% observed once, and the top ten hold around 10%. Between the trimmed V and J ends, which lost 4 bases and 1 base, there was a span of 11 bases. The CDR3 runs to 14 residues. Germline CDR1 reads SGDLS; CDR2 reads YYNGEE. The chain combines TRBV9 with TRBJ2-5; no clear D. The receptor was derived from a woman aged 25 to 45 in good health. Sequencing was carried out using blood. Written as DNA, the CDR3 is TGTGCCAGCAGCCGGACCCTGAGCCAAGAGACCCAGTACTTC. Protein: CASSRTLSQETQYF. Together with reference TRBV9 and TRBJ2-5, the CDR3 gives the full variable domain: DSGVTQTPKHLITATGQRVTLRCSPRSGDLSVYWYQQSLDQGLQFLIQYYNGEERAKGNILERFSAQQFPDLHSELNLSSLELGDSALYFCASSRTLSQETQYFGPGTRLLVL.